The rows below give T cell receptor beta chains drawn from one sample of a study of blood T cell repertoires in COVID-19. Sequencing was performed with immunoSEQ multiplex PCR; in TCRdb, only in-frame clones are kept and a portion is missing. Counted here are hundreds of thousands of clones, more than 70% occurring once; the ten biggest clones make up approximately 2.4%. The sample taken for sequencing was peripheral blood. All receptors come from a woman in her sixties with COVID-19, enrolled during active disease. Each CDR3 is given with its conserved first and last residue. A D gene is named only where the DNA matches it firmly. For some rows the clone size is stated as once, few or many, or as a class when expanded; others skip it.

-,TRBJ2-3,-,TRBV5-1,TGCGCCAGCAGCTTATCCAACACAGATACGCAGTATTTT,CASSLSNTDTQYF
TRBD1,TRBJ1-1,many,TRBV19,TGTGCCAGTAGGGAGGGGGCGTACACTGAAGCTTTCTTT,CASREGAYTEAFF
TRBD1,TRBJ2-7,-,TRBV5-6,TGTGCCAGCAGCTTGTACAGGGGCGAGCAGTACTTC,CASSLYRGEQYF
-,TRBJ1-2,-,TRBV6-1,TGTGCCAGCATTCCCGACAGCCTCTATGGCTACACCTTC,CASIPDSLYGYTF
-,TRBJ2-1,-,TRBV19,TGTGCCAGTAGTATATCCGGGTTACCTGGCCTCGGGGAGCATGAGCAGTTCTTC,CASSISGLPGLGEHEQFF
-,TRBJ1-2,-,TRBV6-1,TGTGCCAGCAGTGAATTCAATGGCTACACCTTC,CASSEFNGYTF
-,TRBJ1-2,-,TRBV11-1,TGTGCCAGCAGCTTAGCGGGCCCGGGACTCAATGGCTACACCTTC,CASSLAGPGLNGYTF
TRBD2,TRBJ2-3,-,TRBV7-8,TGTGCCAGCAGCTTATTGGCTAGCGGGGGCCGGGGAGATACGCAGTATTTT,CASSLLASGGRGDTQYF
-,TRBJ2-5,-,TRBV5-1,TGCGCCAGCAGCTCGGGCCCAGGGGAGACCCAGTACTTC,CASSSGPGETQYF
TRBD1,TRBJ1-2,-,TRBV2,TGTGCCAGCAGCCGGGACAGCTTCTATGGCTACACCTTC,CASSRDSFYGYTF
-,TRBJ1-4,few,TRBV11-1,TGTGCCAGCAGCTTCGCTCAGGCAACTAATGAAAAACTGTTTTTT,CASSFAQATNEKLFF
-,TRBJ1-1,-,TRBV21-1,TGTGCCAGCAGCAAGAGGACAGGGACGAACACTGAAGCTTTCTTT,CASSKRTGTNTEAFF
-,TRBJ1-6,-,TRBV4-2,TGTGCCAGCAGCCAAGATCGAATAGGAGGGGTCACCTATAATTCACCCCTCCACTTT,CASSQDRIGGVTYNSPLHF
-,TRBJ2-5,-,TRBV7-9,TGTGCCAGCAGCCCCAGGGGCGTAACCGAGACCCAGTACTTC,CASSPRGVTETQYF
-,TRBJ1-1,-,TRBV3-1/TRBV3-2,TGTGCCAGCAGCCAAGTACAGGCTAACACTGAAGCTTTCTTT,CASSQVQANTEAFF
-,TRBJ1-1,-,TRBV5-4,TGTGCCAGCAGCTCCAGGGTCGGGACTGAAGCTTTCTTT,CASSSRVGTEAFF
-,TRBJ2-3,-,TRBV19,TGTGCCAGTAGCCCGGGAAGGCCTACTAGCACAGATACGCAGTATTTT,CASSPGRPTSTDTQYF
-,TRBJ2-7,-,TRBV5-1,TGCGCCAGCAGCTGGTCAGACGGAGCCGCCTACGAGCAGTACTTC,CASSWSDGAAYEQYF
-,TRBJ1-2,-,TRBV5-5,TGTGCCAGCAGCTACGAGGTGCGTCTCGACTATGGCTACACCTTC,CASSYEVRLDYGYTF
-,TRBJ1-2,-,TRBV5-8,TGTGCCAGCAGCTTGCGTGTCAGGGATAACTATGGCTACACCTTC,CASSLRVRDNYGYTF
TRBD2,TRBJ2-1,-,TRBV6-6,TGTGCCAGCGGTACTAGCGGGGGGGCGCAGTTTAATGAGCAGTTCTTC,CASGTSGGAQFNEQFF
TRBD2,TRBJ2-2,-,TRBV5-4,TGTGCCAGCAACCTCGGGACTAGCGGGGGCCCCGGGGAGCTGTTTTTT,CASNLGTSGGPGELFF
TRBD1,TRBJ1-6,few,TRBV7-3,TGTGCCAGCAGCTCACAGGGGGCAAATTCACCCCTCCACTTT,CASSSQGANSPLHF
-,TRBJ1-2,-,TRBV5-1,TGCGCCAGCAGCCCAATGACAGTTAACTATGGCTACACCTTC,CASSPMTVNYGYTF
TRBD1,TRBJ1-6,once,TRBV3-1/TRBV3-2,TGTGCCAGCAGCGGACAGGGAAACTCTTCACCCCTCCACTTT,CASSGQGNSSPLHF
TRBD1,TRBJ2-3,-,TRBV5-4,TGTGCCGCAGGGACAGGGGGAGATACGCAGTATTTT,CAAGTGGDTQYF
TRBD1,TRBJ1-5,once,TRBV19,TGTGCCAGTGGCGGACAGGGGGCATATAGCAATCAGCCCCAGCATTTT,CASGGQGAYSNQPQHF
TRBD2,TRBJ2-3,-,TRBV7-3,TGTGCCAGCAGCTTAGGGACTAGCGATACAGATACGCAGTATTTT,CASSLGTSDTDTQYF
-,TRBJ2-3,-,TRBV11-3,TGTGCCAGCAGCTGGACAGCTTCTAGCACAGATACGCAGTATTTT,CASSWTASSTDTQYF
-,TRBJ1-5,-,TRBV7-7,TGTGCTAGCAGCCGCAGGGGCGGTGGTAATATTTGCAATCAGCCCCAGCATTTT,CASSRRGGGNICNQPQHF
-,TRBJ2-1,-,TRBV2,TGTGCCAGCAGGATCCAGGGCGATGAGCAGTTCTTC,CASRIQGDEQFF
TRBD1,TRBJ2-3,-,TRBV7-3,TGTGCCAGCAGCCGGGACAGCCGCACAGATACGCAGTATTTT,CASSRDSRTDTQYF
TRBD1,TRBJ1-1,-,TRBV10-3,TGTGCCATCACGGCAGGGGGCCGGAACACTGAAGCTTTCTTT,CAITAGGRNTEAFF
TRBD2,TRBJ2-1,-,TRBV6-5,TGTGCCAGCAGGTTGACTAGCGGGCTTAACAATGAGCAGTTCTTC,CASRLTSGLNNEQFF
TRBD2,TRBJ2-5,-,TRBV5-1,TGCGCCAGCAGTTTAGCACTAGCGGGGGCTCGAGAGACCCAGTACTTC,CASSLALAGARETQYF
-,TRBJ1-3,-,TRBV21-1,TGTGCCAGCTCTAATTGTCCTGGAAACACCATATATTTT,CASSNCPGNTIYF
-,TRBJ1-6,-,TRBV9,TGTGCCAGCAGCGGGGGGCAGGGCTATTCACCCCTCCACTTT,CASSGGQGYSPLHF
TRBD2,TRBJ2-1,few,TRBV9,TGTGCCAGCAGCGTCCTCGGGGGGAACTACAATGAGCAGTTCTTC,CASSVLGGNYNEQFF
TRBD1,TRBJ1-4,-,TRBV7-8,TGTGCCAGCAGCGAACAGGGGCTAACTAATGAAAAACTGTTTTTT,CASSEQGLTNEKLFF
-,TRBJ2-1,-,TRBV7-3,TGTGCCAGCAGCCTAACTCCGGACAATGAGCAGTTCTTC,CASSLTPDNEQFF
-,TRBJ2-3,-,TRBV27,TGTGCCAGCAGTCCCGGACTGACTTTCGCAGATACGCAGTATTTT,CASSPGLTFADTQYF
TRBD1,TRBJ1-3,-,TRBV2,TGTGCCAGCAGTGGGGACAGAGTCTCTGGAAACACCATATATTTT,CASSGDRVSGNTIYF
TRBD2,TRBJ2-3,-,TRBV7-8,TGTGCCAGCAGCTTCGGGACTAGCGGGGGGGCTCATACGCAGTATTTT,CASSFGTSGGAHTQYF